The T cell receptor (beta chain) under discussion was sequenced for a study of cytomegalovirus exposure and HLA in healthy donors. The data were produced by immunoSEQ multiplex PCR, yet TCRdb's version contains in-frame clones alone and is incomplete. The sample yields about 160,000 clones, roughly 90% seen once. Overall study results and limits: Cytomegalovirus association was assigned to around 150 TCR beta chains.

The CDR3 sequence is 14 residues long. Germline CDR1 reads ENHRY; CDR2 reads SYGVKD. Remarks on this clone: As yet, its antigen is unknown. One end of the junction does not line up with germline, which may come from a read error.

The specimen sequenced was PBMCs. The TCR originated in a woman younger than 35 in good health and CMV-seronegative. This chain links TRBV10-3 with TRBJ2-7; 7 positions agree with TRBD1. CDR3 residues: CASSYGDSSYEQYF. CDR3 sequence (DNA): TGTGCCAGCAGTTACGGGGACAGCTCCTACGAGCAGTACTTC.